This T cell receptor beta chain was retrieved from a study of T cells after yellow fever vaccination. The CDR3 runs 17 residues. J lost 5 bases, V lost 3 bases, and 12 bases had no gene match. The germline CDR1 and CDR2 sequences are SGHKS and YYEKEE (reference sequence). MiXCR was run by TCRdb on the 5' RACE reads, yielding one entry per CDR3 protein. This table has some 560,000 distinct CDR3 sequences, around a sixth appearing once. This clonotype appeared a few times. This sample comprised PBMCs, obtained 5 days after the first yellow fever vaccination. The chain employs TRBV5-5 and TRBJ2-3, with 10 bases matching TRBD2. The sequence came from a man younger than 35 who received the YFV17D yellow fever vaccine. In nucleotides, the CDR3 is TGTGCCAGCAGCTGGACTAGCGGCCCCCAGGTGGAAGATACGCAGTATTTT. The encoded protein is CASSWTSGPQVEDTQYF. The variable domain in full, completed from reference TRBV5-5 and TRBJ2-3, reads DAGVTQSPTHLIKTRGQQVTLRCSPISGHKSVSWYQQVLGQGPQFIFQYYEKEERGRGNFPDRFSARQFPNYSSELNVNALLLGDSALYLCASSWTSGPQVEDTQYFGPGTRLTVL.